This T cell receptor (beta chain) was identified in a study of T cells in localized non-small cell lung cancer. Measured with immunoSEQ multiplex PCR; TCRdb has only the in-frame clones, and not every one. The sample holds approximately 30,000 clones, 93% seen once. Comment on this clone: Its antigen is still unknown.

This CDR3 contains 16 residues. Notes on the study in general: Longer overall survival accompanied higher blood T cell density. Of the top 100 tumor clones, median roughly 53 were in adjacent lung, 25 to 30 among its top 100. Heterogeneity stays possible, as sequencing covered only one tumor region.

Sequencing used peripheral blood, obtained before any cancer treatment. The chain links TRBV21-1 to TRBJ1-2; the DNA was not used to check the table's D call, TRBD1. TRBV21-1 is marked as a pseudogene. The sequence was obtained from an older female donor with stage I lung adenocarcinoma. This CDR3 reads CASSKEGTGDSYGYTF. In DNA, the CDR3 is TGTGCCAGCAGCAAAGAGGGAACAGGGGACAGCTATGGCTACACCTTC.